This T cell receptor (beta chain) was sequenced during a study of T cells in localized non-small cell lung cancer. Trimming shortened V by 0 bases and J by 6 bases, and 6 bases separated the two germline ends. The germline CDR1 and CDR2 sequences are SGHRS and YFSETQ. The CDR3 loop spans 13 amino acids. The method was immunoSEQ multiplex PCR; TCRdb's version includes in-frame clones alone and lacks a portion of them. The data show around 50,000 clones, roughly 90% seen once. This TCR was recovered from a woman aged 35 to 70 with stage I lung adenocarcinoma. Sample: peripheral blood, taken before any cancer treatment. V and J are TRBV5-1 and TRBJ2-2, with D unclear. The CDR3 loop is CASSLGVPGELFF. The CDR3, as DNA: TGCGCCAGCAGCTTGGGGGTGCCCGGGGAGCTGTTTTTT.